This T cell receptor beta chain was identified in a study of blood T cell repertoires in COVID-19. Looking at the study overall: COVID-19 samples, acute and convalescent, were from the United States, Italy and Spain. Sample material is recorded as cDNA or gDNA derived from T cells, B-cell-depleted T cells, or PBMCs.

Methods used by the authors: Reference gene primer amplification yielded estimated nucleated cell counts. The assay was immunoSEQ multiplex PCR, and TCRdb's table has in-frame clones only and misses some. V and J calls and clone size are as listed in that table; D and trimming were resolved from the DNA. The sample shows tens of thousands of clones, over 75% of them seen only once. V was clipped by 1 base and J by 4 bases, with 11 bases between them. Germline CDR1 reads SGHRS; CDR2 reads YFSETQ. CDR3 length equals 14 residues. The receptor was isolated from a human donor in a cohort sampled during active COVID-19. Material: peripheral blood. The chain couples TRBV5-1 to TRBJ1-2, with a weak D call TRBD1 (5 bases). For the CDR3, the DNA is TGCGCCAGCAGCTTGATAGGGGCAGGCTATGGCTACACCTTC. This gives the protein CASSLIGAGYGYTF.